This TCR beta chain was captured in a study of T-cell memory formation after mild COVID-19. General study points: Chiefly within CM and EM were the contracting CD4+ clones; CD8+ ones were within EMRA.

A note on this clonotype: As yet, its antigen is unknown.

Germline V lookup: CDR1 LNHDA, CDR2 SQIVND (reference sequence). The length of the CDR3 is 13 residues. After removal of 6 bases from V and 4 bases from J, the junction contained 5 bases not matched to a gene. TCRdb reprocessed the 5' RACE reads via MiXCR and lists one record per CDR3 protein. The table has 190,000 or so distinct CDR3 sequences, around a fifth seen once. The rearrangement links TRBV19 to TRBJ2-7, with TRBD1 matching 8 bases. Input material: PBMCs or a T cell subset sorted from them (not recorded which). The receptor's source is an adult woman who had mild COVID-19 (a few samples of this study predate the infection). Cell type and time point are not known. The CDR3 spells CASSRTGKYEQYF. The CDR3 DNA follows: TGTGCCAGTAGCCGGACAGGGAAATACGAGCAGTACTTC.